Below, 22 T cell receptor beta chains from the same sample are listed, as sequenced in a study of a mutant IDH1 vaccine in newly diagnosed glioma. Libraries were prepared by immunoSEQ multiplex PCR; TCRdb keeps only in-frame clonotypes and omits some of them. Altogether about 46,000 clones are present, less than 85% being singletons, with the ten largest covering roughly 4.3%. These receptors lack a known antigen. The time point here: week 47, end of study. Doses comprised 300 ug of mutant IDH1 20-mer peptide each, plus topical imiquimod. The sequences come from PBMCs, collected from a glioma patient whose treatment included an IDH1 peptide vaccine. These receptors were collected from a woman aged 30 to 39 with glioma. Some clones in this sample may be carry-over from other donors' samples.

The chain links TRBV5-1 to TRBJ2-3; D unresolved. Germline-derived CDR1 and CDR2 are SGHRS and YFSETQ. V was pared by 4 bases and J by 2 bases, with 8 bases between. The CDR3 has 13 amino acids. This chain's CDR3 is CASSRPDTDTQYF. As DNA, the CDR3 is TGCGCCAGCAGCCGACCCGACACAGATACGCAGTATTTT.

The CDR3 protein is CASSPGGYNEQFF. The CDR3 region has the DNA TGTGCCAGCAGCCCAGGGGGCTACAATGAGCAGTTCTTC. The chain carries TRBV9 and TRBJ2-1; 7 bases align to TRBD1. V gave up 4 bases and J gave up 3 bases; unmatched junction bases: 1. CDR3 length: 13 residues. Germline assignment: CDR1 SGDLS and CDR2 YYNGEE.

This chain connects TRBV7-9 to TRBJ1-1; D is possibly TRBD1 (5 bases). The V and J ends lost 7 bases and 8 bases respectively, with 14 bases between them. The CDR3 spans 12 residues. Per germline, CDR1 SEHNR and CDR2 FQNEAQ (reference sequence). The CDR3 sequence: CASTLGGREAFF. In DNA form, the CDR3 reads TGTGCCAGCACCCTGGGGGGACGGGAAGCTTTCTTT.

This rearrangement joins TRBV5-1 to TRBJ1-4; D is possibly TRBD1 (6 bases). The germline gives CDR1 SGHRS, CDR2 YFSETQ. V was pared by 2 bases and J by 10 bases, with 12 bases between. CDR3 length: 13 amino acids. CDR3 sequence reads: CASSFEGEGKLFF. The DNA of the CDR3 is TGCGCCAGCAGCTTCGAGGGGGAAGGAAAACTGTTTTTT.

The CDR3 DNA is TGTGCCAGCAGTTTGACCAGCGGGGGGAGCACAGATACGCAGTATTTT. This sequence encodes CASSLTSGGSTDTQYF. The gene calls are TRBV28 and TRBJ2-3; 9 positions match TRBD2. This CDR3 has 16 residues. The J segment lost 0 bases and the V segment lost 3 bases, leaving 4 bases of the junction unmatched. The germline CDR1 and CDR2 sequences are MDHEN and SYDVKM.

J is TRBJ2-2 and V is TRBV15, with D tentatively TRBD2 (6 bases). Trimming stripped 3 bases from V and 5 bases from J, with 10 bases between. There are 14 residues in the CDR3. Germline CDR1 reads LNHNV; CDR2 reads YYDKDF (reference sequence). This CDR3 is CATSRGGSTGELFF. The CDR3 coding sequence is TGTGCCACCAGCAGGGGGGGAAGTACCGGGGAGCTGTTTTTT.

This sequence joins TRBV10-3 and TRBJ1-5; 7 bases align to TRBD1. Germline CDR1 and CDR2: ENHRY and SYGVKD. The CDR3 is 16 amino acids. V lost 6 bases to trimming and J lost 1 base; unmatched junction nucleotides: 9. The CDR3 protein is CAIRGDSTTSNQPQHF. The CDR3 DNA follows: TGTGCCATCAGGGGGGACAGCACAACCAGCAATCAGCCCCAGCATTTT.

The J gene is TRBJ2-7, the V gene TRBV28; 7 bases match TRBD2. CDR1 and CDR2 (germline): MDHEN, SYDVKM. CDR3 length: 12 residues. The V gene end was trimmed by 4 bases and the J gene end by 12 bases; junction bases not matched to a gene: 9. The CDR3 coding sequence is TGTGCCAGCAGTTCTAGCGGCCGGATCTTGTACTTC. It specifies CASSSSGRILYF.

V and J are TRBV30 and TRBJ1-1; 7 nucleotides align to TRBD1. CDR3 size: 12 residues. Losses at the gene ends were 4 bases for V and 6 bases for J; bases not matched to a gene: 5. CDR1 GTSNPN and CDR2 SVGIG come from the germline V gene (reference sequence). In DNA, the CDR3 is TGTGCCTGGAACGAGGGGGCAGCTGAAGCTTTCTTT. Protein: CAWNEGAAEAFF.

The table lists this clone with a count of one. The V gene is TRBV6-5, the J gene TRBJ2-7; 7 nucleotides line up with TRBD1. Germline V CDR1 and CDR2: MNHEY, SVGAGI. This CDR3 has 15 amino acids. The J segment lost 2 bases and the V segment lost 5 bases, leaving 9 bases of the junction unmatched. The CDR3 reads CASSPRDSSTYEQYF. CDR3 DNA: TGTGCCAGCAGTCCTCGGGACAGCTCTACCTACGAGCAGTACTTC.

The chain carries TRBV6-5 and TRBJ2-1, with 8 bases matching TRBD2. This CDR3 spans 14 amino acids. Germline trimming cut 10 bases from V and 9 bases from J; bases unmatched to any gene: 14. CDR1 is MNHEY and CDR2 is SVGAGI in the germline V gene. The CDR3, as DNA: TGTGCCATTAGGCGGGGGGCGAGTGCGGGTGAGCAGTTCTTC. As protein: CAIRRGASAGEQFF.

This chain connects TRBV27 to TRBJ2-7; D is uncertain. Germline-derived CDR1 and CDR2 are MNHEY and SMNVEV (reference sequence). The CDR3 loop spans 14 amino acids. The ends were cut back, 8 bases at V and 2 bases at J, with 16 bases in the middle. The CDR3 DNA reads as TGTGCCAGCGGGGTCGGCAGGTCCGCCTACGAGCAGTACTTC. Protein: CASGVGRSAYEQYF.

The chain joins TRBV30 to TRBJ2-7; D unresolved. CDR1 and CDR2 (germline): GTSNPN, SVGIG (reference sequence). The CDR3 loop spans 13 amino acids. V gave up 4 bases and J gave up 0 bases, with 10 bases separating them. CDR3 in DNA: TGTGCCTGGACCGCTCCGACCTCCTACGAGCAGTACTTC. It is translated as CAWTAPTSYEQYF.

The rearrangement joins TRBV6-8 to TRBJ2-7; D may be TRBD2 (6 bases). The CDR3 sequence is 13 residues long. Germline V gene sequence: CDR1 MNHGY, CDR2 SAAAGT. V was trimmed by 9 bases and J by 2 bases, leaving 14 bases between them. The CDR3, as DNA: TGTGCCAGGCTGGGTAGCGGAGCCTACGAGCAGTACTTC. It is translated as CARLGSGAYEQYF.

The rearrangement uses TRBV19 and TRBJ2-1; 11 positions match TRBD1. This CDR3 region has 15 residues. V gave up 5 bases and J gave up 7 bases; unmatched junction bases: 7. Looked up from germline, CDR1 is LNHDA and CDR2 is SQIVND (reference sequence). This chain's CDR3 is CASSLGQGVPNEQFF. The CDR3 bases are TGTGCCAGTAGTCTGGGACAGGGGGTCCCTAATGAGCAGTTCTTC.

This clone was picked up one time. The chain links TRBV4-2 to TRBJ2-7; D remains ambiguous. V was pared by 4 bases and J by 4 bases, with 11 bases between. CDR3 length: 13 residues. Looked up from germline, CDR1 is LGHNA and CDR2 is YNFKEQ. CDR3 region: CASSRSNLYEQYF. CDR3 sequence (DNA): TGTGCCAGCAGCCGGTCCAACTTGTACGAGCAGTACTTC.

This rearrangement joins TRBV19 to TRBJ1-1, with D possibly TRBD1 on 6 matching bases. Deletions cut 5 bases from V and 5 bases from J, with 18 bases between. CDR1 and CDR2 (germline): LNHDA, SQIVND (reference sequence). The CDR3 is 15 amino acids. CDR3 in DNA: TGTGCCAGTAGTCCGAGGGGGGCGAGGGGAACTGAAGCTTTCTTT. Translated: CASSPRGARGTEAFF.

The CDR3 DNA follows: TGCGCCAGCAGTGAGATGGAGACTGAGCAGTTCTTC. It specifies CASSEMETEQFF. The chain recombines TRBV10-1 with TRBJ2-1, with D unclear. Trimming left V 2 bases short and J 9 bases short, with 8 bases between. This CDR3 is built from 12 residues. Germline CDR1 and CDR2: WNHNN and SYGVQD (reference sequence).

The J gene is TRBJ2-7, the V gene TRBV9; 13 nucleotides agree with TRBD2. CDR1 is SGDLS and CDR2 is YYNGEE in the germline V gene. The trim removed 3 bases at V and 2 bases at J, leaving 5 bases unmatched. The CDR3 runs 16 residues. The CDR3 DNA reads TGTGCCAGCAGCGCCGGGACTAGCGGGACTGCCTACGAGCAGTACTTC. Its protein is CASSAGTSGTAYEQYF. Full variable domain (outside the CDR3, taken from reference TRBV9 and TRBJ2-7): DSGVTQTPKHLITATGQRVTLRCSPRSGDLSVYWYQQSLDQGLQFLIQYYNGEERAKGNILERFSAQQFPDLHSELNLSSLELGDSALYFCASSAGTSGTAYEQYFGPGTRLTVT.

The rearrangement joins TRBV7-9 to TRBJ2-7; possibly TRBD1 for D (6 bases). CDR3 length: 13 residues. The germline V gene encodes CDR1 SEHNR and CDR2 FQNEAQ (reference sequence). Trimming shortened V by 4 bases and J by 3 bases, and 10 bases separated the two germline ends. The DNA for the CDR3 is TGTGCCAGCAGCTCCGAGGACAGCTACGAGCAGTACTTC. Protein product: CASSSEDSYEQYF.

The chain is built from TRBV30 and TRBJ1-1; 10 nucleotides match TRBD1. The CDR3 extends over 12 amino acids. CDR1 is GTSNPN and CDR2 is SVGIG in the germline V gene (reference sequence). Trimming took 4 bases from V and 7 from J; bases not matched to a gene: 3. The DNA for the CDR3 is TGTGCCTGGACCGGACAGGGGGGTGAAGCTTTCTTT. It is translated as CAWTGQGGEAFF.

In nucleotides, the CDR3 is TGTGCCAGCAGTCCTGACCCCTATAGCAATCAGCCCCAGCATTTT. Translation: CASSPDPYSNQPQHF. V gene TRBV27 combines with J gene TRBJ1-5; no clear D. The CDR3 totals 15 residues. The germline CDR1 and CDR2 sequences are MNHEY and SMNVEV (reference sequence). Trimming left V 5 bases short and J 0 bases short, with 11 bases between.